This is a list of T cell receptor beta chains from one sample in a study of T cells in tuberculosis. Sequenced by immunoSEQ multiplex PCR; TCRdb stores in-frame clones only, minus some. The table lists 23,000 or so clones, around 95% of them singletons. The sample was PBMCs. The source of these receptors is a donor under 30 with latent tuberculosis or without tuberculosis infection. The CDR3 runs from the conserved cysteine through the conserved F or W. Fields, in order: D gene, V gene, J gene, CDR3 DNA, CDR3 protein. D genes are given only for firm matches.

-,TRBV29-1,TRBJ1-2,TGCAGCGTTGACAAGGGGGTAGGTGGCTACACCTTC,CSVDKGVGGYTF
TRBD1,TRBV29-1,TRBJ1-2,TGCAGCGTTGATGATTGGTGGCAGGGGGCGCGCGGCTACACCTTC,CSVDDWWQGARGYTF
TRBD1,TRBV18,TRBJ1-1,TGTGCCAGCTCACCACGGAGGTCAGGACAGGGGTTCTCCAGCACTGAAGCTTTCTTT,CASSPRRSGQGFSSTEAFF
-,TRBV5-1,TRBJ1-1,TGCGCCAGCAGCTTGGCACCCTCCTCGGGAGGGAACACTGAAGCTTTCTTT,CASSLAPSSGGNTEAFF
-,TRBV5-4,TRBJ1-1,TGTGCCAGCAGCGCCCAACCTGGGGAGGTGAACACTGAAGCTTTCTTT,CASSAQPGEVNTEAFF
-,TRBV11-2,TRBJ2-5,TGTGCCAGCAGCTTAGATATAGCAGAAGGGACCCAGTACTTC,CASSLDIAEGTQYF
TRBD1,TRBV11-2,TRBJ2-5,TGTGCCAGCAGCTTAGACTATACGTACAGGGGGATCCAAGAGACCCAGTACTTC,CASSLDYTYRGIQETQYF
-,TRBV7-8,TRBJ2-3,TGTGCCAGCAGCAATAACTTACAGGGTACGCAGTATTTT,CASSNNLQGTQYF
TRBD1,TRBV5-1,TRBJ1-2,TGCGCCAGCAGGGAGGGACAGGGGGCTTATGGCTACACCTTC,CASREGQGAYGYTF
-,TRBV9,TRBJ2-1,TGTGCCAGCAGCGTAGGCGGGACAGTAGGTGAGCAGTTCTTC,CASSVGGTVGEQFF
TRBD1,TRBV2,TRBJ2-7,TGTGCCAGCAGTGCCTACAGGGGCTACGAGCAGTACTTC,CASSAYRGYEQYF
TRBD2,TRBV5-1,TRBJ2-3,TGCGCCAGCAGCTTGAAGGCGGGGGGCTACACAGATACGCAGTATTTT,CASSLKAGGYTDTQYF